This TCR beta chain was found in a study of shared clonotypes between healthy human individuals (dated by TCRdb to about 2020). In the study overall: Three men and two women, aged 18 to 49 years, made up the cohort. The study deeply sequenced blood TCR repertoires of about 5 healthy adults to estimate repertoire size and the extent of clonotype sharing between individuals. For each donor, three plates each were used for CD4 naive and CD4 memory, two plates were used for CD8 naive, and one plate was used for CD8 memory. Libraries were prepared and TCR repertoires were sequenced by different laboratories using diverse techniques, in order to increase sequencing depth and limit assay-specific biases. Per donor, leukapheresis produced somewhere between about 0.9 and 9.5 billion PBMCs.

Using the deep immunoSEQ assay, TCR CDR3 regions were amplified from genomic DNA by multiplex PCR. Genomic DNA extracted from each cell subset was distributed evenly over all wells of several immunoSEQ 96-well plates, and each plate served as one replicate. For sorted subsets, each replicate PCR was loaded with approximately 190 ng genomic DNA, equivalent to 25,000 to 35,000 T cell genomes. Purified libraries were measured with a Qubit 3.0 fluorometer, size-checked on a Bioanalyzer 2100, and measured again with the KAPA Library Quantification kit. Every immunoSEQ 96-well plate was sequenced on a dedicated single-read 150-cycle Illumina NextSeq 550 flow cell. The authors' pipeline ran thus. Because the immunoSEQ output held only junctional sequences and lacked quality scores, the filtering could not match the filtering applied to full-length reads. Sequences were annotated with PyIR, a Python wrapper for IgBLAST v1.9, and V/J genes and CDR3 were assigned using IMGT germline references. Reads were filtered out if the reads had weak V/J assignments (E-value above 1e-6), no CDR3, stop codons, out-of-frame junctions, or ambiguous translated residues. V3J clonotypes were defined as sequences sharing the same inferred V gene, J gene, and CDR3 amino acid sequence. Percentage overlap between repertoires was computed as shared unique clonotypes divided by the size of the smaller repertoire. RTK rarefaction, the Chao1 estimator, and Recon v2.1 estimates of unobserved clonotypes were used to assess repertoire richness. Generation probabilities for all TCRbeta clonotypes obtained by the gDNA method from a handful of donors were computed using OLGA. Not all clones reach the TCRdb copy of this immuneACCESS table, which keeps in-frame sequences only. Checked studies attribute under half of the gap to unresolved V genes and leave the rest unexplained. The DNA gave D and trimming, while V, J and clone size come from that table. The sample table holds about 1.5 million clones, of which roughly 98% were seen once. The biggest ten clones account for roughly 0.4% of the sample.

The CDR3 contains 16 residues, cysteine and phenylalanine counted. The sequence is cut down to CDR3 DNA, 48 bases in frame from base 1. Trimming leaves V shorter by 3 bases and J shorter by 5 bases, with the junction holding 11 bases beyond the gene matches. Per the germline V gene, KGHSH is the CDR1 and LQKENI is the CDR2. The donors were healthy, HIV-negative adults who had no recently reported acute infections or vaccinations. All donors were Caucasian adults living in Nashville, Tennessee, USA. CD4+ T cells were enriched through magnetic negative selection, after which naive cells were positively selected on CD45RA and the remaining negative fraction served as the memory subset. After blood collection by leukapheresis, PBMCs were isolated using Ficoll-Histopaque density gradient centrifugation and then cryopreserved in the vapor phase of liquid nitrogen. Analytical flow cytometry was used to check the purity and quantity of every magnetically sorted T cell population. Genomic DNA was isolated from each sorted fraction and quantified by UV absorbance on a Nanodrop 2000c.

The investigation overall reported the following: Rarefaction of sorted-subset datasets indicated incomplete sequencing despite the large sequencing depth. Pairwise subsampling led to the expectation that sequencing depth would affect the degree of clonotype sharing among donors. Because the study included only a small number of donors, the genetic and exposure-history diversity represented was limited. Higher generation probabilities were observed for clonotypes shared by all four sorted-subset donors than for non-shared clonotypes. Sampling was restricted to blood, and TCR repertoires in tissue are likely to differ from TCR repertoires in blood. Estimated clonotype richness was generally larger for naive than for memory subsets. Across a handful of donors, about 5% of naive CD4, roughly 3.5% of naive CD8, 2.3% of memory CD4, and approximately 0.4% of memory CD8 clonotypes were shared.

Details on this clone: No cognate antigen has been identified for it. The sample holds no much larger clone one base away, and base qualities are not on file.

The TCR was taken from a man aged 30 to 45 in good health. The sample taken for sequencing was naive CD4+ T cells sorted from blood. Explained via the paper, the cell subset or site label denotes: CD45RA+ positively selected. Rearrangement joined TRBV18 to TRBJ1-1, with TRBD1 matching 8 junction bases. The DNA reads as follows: TGTGCCAGCTCACCTCTTAACGGACAGGGAAAGACTGAAGCTTTCTTT. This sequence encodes CASSPLNGQGKTEAFF.